The 9 T cell receptor beta chains given below trace back to one sample, sequenced in a study of CD8 T cells in ankylosing spondylitis. These receptors have no identified antigens. MiXCR, run by TCRdb on the 5' RACE reads, gives a single entry per CDR3 protein. The sample contains under 250,000 distinct CDR3 sequences, about 7.3% of which appear only once. Regarding the study as a whole: Blood of patients with ankylosing spondylitis appeared to be characterized by a TCR beta motif of roughly eight highly homologous variants.

Sequencing was performed on blood, either unsorted or a sorted T cell fraction (not recorded which). The receptors here all came from a male donor with ankylosing spondylitis.

At least ten counts were recorded for this clonotype. V gene TRBV4-2 combines with J gene TRBJ2-2, with TRBD1 identical over 9 bases. The length of the CDR3 is 16 residues. V shed 3 bases and J 3 bases; nucleotides not matched to a gene: 5. Germline V gene lookup returns CDR1 LGHNA and CDR2 YNFKEQ. For the CDR3, the DNA is TGTGCCAGCAGCCAGGAGGACAGGGGCGACACCGGGGAGCTGTTTTTT. Protein sequence: CASSQEDRGDTGELFF.

This clonotype was recorded at least ten times. The rearrangement links TRBV5-6 to TRBJ2-7; D ambiguous. Germline CDR1 SGHDT, CDR2 YYEEEE. The V gene lost 1 base and the J gene lost 3 bases, with 23 bases spanning the gap. The CDR3 consists of 18 residues. The CDR3 sequence: CASSLRAIAYRSLYEQYF. The CDR3 nucleotides read TGTGCCAGCAGCTTGAGAGCAATTGCCTACCGTTCCCTCTACGAGCAGTACTTC.

This clonotype was detected many times. The chain recombines TRBV28 with TRBJ2-1, with 8 bases fitting TRBD2. V trimming: 6 bases; J trimming: 4 bases; junction bases outside the gene matches: 11. CDR3 length: 16 residues. The germline gives CDR1 MDHEN, CDR2 SYDVKM. The CDR3 DNA sequence: TGTGCCAGCAGCGGGGGGGTCGGTCGACGATACAATGAGCAGTTCTTC. Its translation is CASSGGVGRRYNEQFF.

The rearrangement joins TRBV28 to TRBJ2-3, with TRBD2 identical over 7 bases. J was trimmed by 5 bases and V by 3 bases; bases with no gene match: 5. The CDR3 has 14 amino acids. Germline assignment: CDR1 MDHEN and CDR2 SYDVKM. CDR3 sequence (DNA): TGTGCCAGCAGTTTGGCGGGAGTTATAGATACGCAGTATTTT. Its protein product is CASSLAGVIDTQYF.

This clonotype has a count of ten or more. The chain is built from TRBV20-1 and TRBJ2-2; TRBD2 is a possible D gene (5 bases). Deletions cut 0 bases from V and 4 bases from J, with 9 bases between. CDR1 and CDR2 (germline): DFQATT, SNEGSKA (reference sequence). The CDR3 sequence is 14 residues long. The CDR3 DNA sequence: TGCAGTGCTAGAGATAGGGAGATCACCGGGGAGCTGTTTTTT. Protein product: CSARDREITGELFF.

This clonotype occurred many times. The rearrangement joins TRBV4-3 to TRBJ2-3; 12 bases are a match to TRBD2. The junction had 8 bases not matched to a gene; V was cut back by 3 bases and J by 4 bases. The CDR3 extends over 17 amino acids. Per germline, CDR1 LGHNA and CDR2 YSLEER. For the CDR3, the DNA is TGCGCCAGCAGCCAGAGAATACTAGCGGGAGGCCCAGATACGCAGTATTTT. Protein product: CASSQRILAGGPDTQYF.

Ten or more counts support this clonotype. The V call is TRBV5-1, the J call TRBJ2-7, with 10 bases identical to TRBD2. Germline V gene sequence: CDR1 SGHRS, CDR2 YFSETQ. Germline trimming cut 0 bases from V and 5 bases from J; bases unmatched to any gene: 5. The CDR3 contains 15 residues. CDR3: CASSLEASGGNEQYF. CDR3 in DNA: TGCGCCAGCAGCTTGGAGGCTAGCGGGGGAAACGAGCAGTACTTC.

In its sample, this clonotype was seen many times. The V call is TRBV25-1, the J call TRBJ2-2; 10 nucleotides line up with TRBD2. J was trimmed by 6 bases and V by 4 bases; bases with no gene match: 5. Germline V gene sequence: CDR1 MGHDK, CDR2 SYGVNS. CDR3 length: 15 residues. CDR3 DNA sequence: TGTGCCAGCAGTGTGGGACTAGCGATCCCCGGGGAGCTGTTTTTT. Translation: CASSVGLAIPGELFF.

In its sample, this clonotype was seen many times. V gene TRBV12-5 combines with J gene TRBJ2-1; a weak D match, TRBD2 (5 bases). The CDR3 extends over 14 amino acids. Trimming stripped 1 base from V and 4 bases from J, with 8 bases between. Germline CDR1 reads LGHNT; CDR2 reads FRNRAP. This CDR3 is CASGLGELYNEQFF. CDR3 in DNA: TGTGCTAGTGGTTTGGGGGAGTTATACAATGAGCAGTTCTTC.